This TCR beta chain was obtained from a study of blood T cell repertoires in COVID-19. About the research overall: Sites in the United States, Italy and Spain provided acute and convalescent COVID-19 samples. T cells, B-cell-depleted T cells, or PBMCs provided the cDNA or gDNA that served as material.

Source study methods: Estimates of nucleated cell counts were drawn from the amplification of reference gene primers. Only in-frame clones appear in the TCRdb table, and some are missing; sequencing was by immunoSEQ multiplex PCR. V, J and clone size reflect that table, while D and trimming were determined from the DNA. The data hold approximately 240,000 clones, with around 80% observed a single time. V lost 4 bases and J lost 4, with 7 bases in between. The CDR3 loop spans 12 amino acids. Germline assignment: CDR1 MGHRA and CDR2 YSYEKL. The material sequenced was peripheral blood. The clonotype comes from a middle-aged woman with active or convalescent COVID-19. The V and J genes are TRBV4-1 and TRBJ1-1, with no clear D. CDR3 nucleotide sequence: TGCGCCAGCAGCCTGCGAGGCACTGAAGCTTTCTTT. It is translated as CASSLRGTEAFF.